Given below is one T cell receptor (beta chain) in context. These data come from a study of shared clonotypes between healthy human individuals. Assay: immunoSEQ multiplex PCR; the TCRdb copy retains only in-frame clones and omits some. The sample consists of roughly 1 million clones, around four fifths of them appearing once. Germline V gives CDR1 MNHEY, CDR2 SMNVEV (reference sequence). The CDR3 totals 13 residues. Between the trimmed V and J ends, which lost 2 bases and 4 bases, there was a span of 8 bases. Sequenced: memory CD4+ T cells sorted from blood. Subset described: CD45RA-negative fraction. This receptor was taken from a young man in good health. The chain uses TRBV27 and TRBJ1-1; D gene ambiguous. The CDR3 bases are TGTGCCAGCAGTTTAAAAGGGTTCACTGAAGCTTTCTTT. Protein product: CASSLKGFTEAFF.